This T cell receptor (beta chain) came from a study of blood T cell repertoires in COVID-19. Study-level information: Sources were T cells, B-cell-depleted T cells, or PBMCs; the material itself was cDNA or gDNA.

Sequenced by immunoSEQ multiplex PCR; TCRdb stores in-frame clones only, minus some. The sample has tens of thousands of clones, around four fifths seen once. The germline CDR1 and CDR2 sequences are GTSNPN and SVGIG (reference sequence). There are 14 residues in the CDR3. The V end lost 0 bases, the J end lost 5 bases, and 13 bases lay between the germline ends. This sequence joins TRBV30 and TRBJ2-5; D is perhaps TRBD1 (6 bases). This receptor was taken from a man at least 80 years old with active or convalescent COVID-19. The specimen sequenced was peripheral blood. The CDR3 here is CAWSVRAQGETQYF. For the CDR3, the DNA is TGTGCCTGGAGTGTAAGGGCCCAGGGGGAGACCCAGTACTTC.